These 3 T cell receptor beta chains were sequenced from one sample in a study of blood T cell repertoires in COVID-19. The method was immunoSEQ multiplex PCR; TCRdb's version includes in-frame clones alone and lacks a portion of them. The sample records about 140,000 clones, approximately 81% being singletons. The sequenced sample consisted of PBMCs or T cells enriched from blood (not recorded which). All receptors come from a man aged 40-49 years with acute COVID-19.

This clone appeared once. The chain links TRBV18 to TRBJ2-7; TRBD1 matches at 9 bases. CDR3 length: 15 residues. Germline V gene lookup returns CDR1 KGHSH and CDR2 LQKENI. J gave up 2 bases and V 2 bases, and 4 bases lay outside the gene matches. CDR3 DNA: TGTGCCAGCTCACCATGGGACAGGGATACCTACGAGCAGTACTTC. Translating it yields CASSPWDRDTYEQYF.

The chain uses TRBV12-3 or TRBV12-4 and TRBJ1-2, with D maybe TRBD1 (6 bases). The ends were cut back, 6 bases at V and 5 bases at J, with 13 bases in the middle. The CDR3 length is 13 residues. The CDR3 nucleotides read TGTGCCAGCAGCCCCGGGACACTTTATGGCTACACCTTC. Amino acids: CASSPGTLYGYTF.

This chain connects TRBV5-6 to TRBJ2-5, with 8 bases lining up with TRBD2. This CDR3 has 14 residues. Germline trimming cut 4 bases from V and 2 bases from J; bases unmatched to any gene: 4. Germline loops: CDR1 SGHDT, CDR2 YYEEEE. CDR3 sequence reads: CASSLGTRQETQYF. CDR3 DNA sequence: TGTGCCAGCAGCCTAGGGACTAGACAAGAGACCCAGTACTTC.